These 5 T cell receptor beta chains came from one sample sequenced in a study of siplizumab effects on memory and regulatory T cells. The assay was immunoSEQ multiplex PCR, and TCRdb's table has in-frame clones only and misses some. Found here are about 100,000 clones, 94% of them singletons; the top ten hold 1% to 1.5%. Specimen: non-Treg CD4+ T cells sorted from blood. The receptors originated from a human donor in good health.

This sequence joins TRBV29-1 and TRBJ2-5, with D uncertain. From germline, CDR1 is SQVTM and CDR2 ANQGSEA. The CDR3 is 12 amino acids. V lost 4 bases and J lost 1, with 7 bases in between. The DNA for the CDR3 is TGCAGCGTTGCAACAACCCAAGAGACCCAGTACTTC. Translating gives CSVATTQETQYF.

The gene calls are TRBV28 and TRBJ2-3; D not resolved. CDR1 and CDR2 from the germline V gene are MDHEN and SYDVKM. Trimming stripped 4 bases from V and 0 bases from J, with 5 bases between. This CDR3 has 13 amino acids. The CDR3 DNA reads as TGTGCCAGCAGTTCCTCGAGCACAGATACGCAGTATTTT. Its translation: CASSSSSTDTQYF.

In regard to this clone: This same CDR3 is encoded by further DNA sequences in the sample. The V gene is TRBV28, the J gene TRBJ2-7; D unresolved. The ends were cut back, 3 bases at V and 3 bases at J, with 3 bases in the middle. This CDR3 comprises 11 residues. Germline CDR1 reads MDHEN; CDR2 reads SYDVKM. The CDR3: CASSLGYEQYF. The CDR3 DNA reads as TGTGCCAGCAGTTTGGGCTACGAGCAGTACTTC. Variable domain in full (rest from reference TRBV28 and TRBJ2-7): DVKVTQSSRYLVKRTGEKVFLECVQDMDHENMFWYRQDPGLGLRLIYFSYDVKMKEKGDIPEGYSVSREKKERFSLILESASTNQTSMYLCASSLGYEQYFGPGTRLTVT.

The chain combines TRBV2 with TRBJ2-3; 9 nucleotides line up with TRBD2. After removal of 7 bases from V and 8 bases from J, the junction contained 16 bases not matched to a gene. CDR1 is SNHLY and CDR2 is FYNNEI in the germline V gene. This CDR3 has 16 amino acids. The CDR3 region has the DNA TGTGCCAGCACCCCGGGCATGCTAGCGGGATTTAGTACGCAGTATTTT. Amino acids: CASTPGMLAGFSTQYF.

The rearrangement links TRBV14 to TRBJ2-7; D gene uncertain. Germline V gene lookup returns CDR1 SGHDN and CDR2 FVKESK. V was trimmed by 3 bases and J by 2 bases, leaving 8 bases between them. CDR3 length: 13 residues. The CDR3 coding sequence is TGTGCCAGCAGCCAGATACAGACCTACGAGCAGTACTTC. This gives the protein CASSQIQTYEQYF.